This TCR beta chain came from a study of OX40 agonist ivuxolimab in advanced cancers. Study in general: Head and neck, renal cell, melanoma or hepatocellular carcinoma were the cancers that dose-escalation patients had. Patients with prior anti-PD-1, anti-PD-L1 or anti-CTLA-4 therapy were eligible; about 40% had some. A mean age of approximately 64 years, range about 20 to 79, was recorded, and roughly 80% were male. Overall study findings and caveats: On average, a greater number of expanded clones characterised CD8+ T cells relative to CD4+.

As for this clone: The antigen remains undetermined.

CDR3 size: 15 residues. Looked up from germline, CDR1 is MNHNS and CDR2 is SASEGT. The V segment lost 5 bases and the J segment 2 bases; nucleotides outside the gene matches: 7. Some clones are missing from TCRdb's copy, which holds only in-frame ones; the method was immunoSEQ multiplex PCR. The table has about 83,000 clones, under 90% seen once; the top ten hold about 1.7%. The chain recombines TRBV6-1 with TRBJ2-3, with 7 positions matching TRBD1. Sequenced material: CD4+ or CD8+ T cells sorted from blood, taken in a trial of the OX40 agonist ivuxolimab. The sequence came from an adult with an advanced solid tumor such as melanoma, head and neck, liver or kidney cancer. CDR3 DNA sequence: TGTGCCAGCAGTTTCTTCGGACAGGCCACAGATACGCAGTATTTT. It is translated as CASSFFGQATDTQYF.